One sample yielded the 3 T cell receptor beta chains listed below, sequenced in a study of vaccination and CD4 T cells after COVID-19. Treatment of the sample: roughly ten-day PBMC culture with coronavirus spike peptide pools or control peptides (ViraFEST assay). These receptors have no identified antigens. The Oncomine TCR Beta short-read assay was applied to DNA of cultured CD4+ T cells. A single record per CDR3 protein comes from TCRdb applying MiXCR to the PCR reads. The repertoire has 6,500 to 10,000 distinct CDR3 sequences, roughly 60% of them found once; the top ten carry 35%. Sequences were obtained from CD4+ T cells from blood, cultured in vitro. These receptors were obtained from a human donor who had recovered from COVID-19.

The rearrangement uses TRBV30 and TRBJ1-5; maybe TRBD1 (6 bases). V lost 2 bases, J lost 4 bases, and 12 bases lay in between. Looked up from germline, CDR1 is GTSNPN and CDR2 is SVGIG (reference sequence). This CDR3 spans 14 amino acids. CDR3 protein: CAWSPGTKNQPQHF. The CDR3 region has the DNA TGTGCCTGGAGTCCCGGGACAAAAAATCAGCCCCAGCATTTT.

This clonotype was observed a handful of times. The chain combines TRBV18 with TRBJ1-5; 9 bases are a match to TRBD1. This CDR3 comprises 15 residues. Germline CDR1 is KGHSH and CDR2 is LQKENI. V lost 3 bases and J lost 2; bases outside the gene matches: 2. CDR3 coding DNA: TGTGCCAGCTCACCGGACAGGGGTGGCAATCAGCCCCAGCATTTT. Encoded protein: CASSPDRGGNQPQHF.

The rearrangement links TRBV30 to TRBJ2-2; 10 bases are a match to TRBD1. Germline lookup yields CDR1 GTSNPN and CDR2 SVGIG (reference sequence). This CDR3 spans 16 amino acids. Germline trimming cut 3 bases from V and 5 bases from J; bases unmatched to any gene: 9. DNA for the CDR3: TGTGCCTGGAGGACTGACAGGGGGCCGTGGACCGGGGAGCTGTTTTTT. Its translation: CAWRTDRGPWTGELFF.